This T cell receptor (beta chain) was profiled in a study of primary melanoma T cells and metastatic recurrence (TCRdb year 2020). Notes on the research overall: The cohort was made up of about 210 primary melanomas of stage T2 to T4, with thickness greater than 1 mm. Whether patient outcome could be predicted by T-cell fraction and T-cell repertoire clonality in primary melanoma tumors was the question this study put to the test. The T-cell fraction measured by TCR beta sequencing was compared against progression-free survival as the clinical outcome. Histopathological grading of tumor-infiltrating lymphocytes was compared with the T-cell fraction derived from sequencing.

Library preparation used the immunoSEQ multiplex PCR assay. High-throughput sequencing of the T-cell receptor beta chain was performed on primary melanoma tumor tissue. The source study handled its data this way. Repertoire analyses included TCRB CDR3 sharing between samples and the distribution of insertions and deletions. A gradient-boosted model ranked how well the T-cell fraction predicted outcome compared with histopathological variables. Imported from immuneACCESS, the table was reduced by TCRdb to in-frame sequences with V and J called. These copies leave out some clones; in studies compared against another copy, an unresolved V gene accounts for under half, and the cause of the remainder is not known. V and J calls and clone size are given by that table; D and trimming were obtained from the DNA. Within this sample are roughly 1,000 clones, with roughly 86% of them counted one time only. The top ten clones comprise 35% of the sample.

Each patient's primary melanoma had been surgically resected and was viewed as potentially curable, though still at risk of metastatic recurrence. Measured from the cysteine to the phenylalanine, the CDR3 is 12 residues long. The kept DNA is CDR3 alone, 36 bases in frame from the first base. The germline V gene specifies MGHDK as CDR1 and SYGVNS as CDR2. V and J are truncated by 3 bases and 9 bases respectively, leaving an intervening sequence of 9 bases. The full study reports these points: Protection appeared to be conferred by a T-cell fraction above 20% regardless of ulceration status, mitotic rate or nodal disease. Progression-free survival was reportedly predicted by the tumor T-cell fraction independently of age, mitotic rate, ulceration and thickness. An effective T-cell-mediated antitumor response in primary melanoma was presented by the authors only as a suggestion rather than as a demonstrated mechanism. Reportedly, adding T-cell fraction to tumor thickness improved progression-free survival prediction more than adding any other histopathological variable did.

Concerning this clone: Its antigen is unknown. Base qualities were left out, and no much larger clone turns up one base away.

The sequenced sample was melanoma tumor tissue. The TCR was taken from a human donor with melanoma. The chain links TRBV25-1 with TRBJ2-1, with the D gene not confidently named. The CDR3 region: CASSESFGEQFF. The DNA reads TGTGCCAGCAGTGAGTCCTTCGGTGAGCAGTTCTTC.